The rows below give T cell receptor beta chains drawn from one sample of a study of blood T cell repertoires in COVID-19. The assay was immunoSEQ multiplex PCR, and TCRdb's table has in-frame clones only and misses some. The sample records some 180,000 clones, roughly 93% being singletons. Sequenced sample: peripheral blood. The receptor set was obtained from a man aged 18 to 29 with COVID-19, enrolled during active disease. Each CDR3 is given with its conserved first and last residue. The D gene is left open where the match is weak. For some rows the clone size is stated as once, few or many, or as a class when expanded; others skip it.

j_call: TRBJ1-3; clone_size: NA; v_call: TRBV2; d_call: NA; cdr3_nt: TGTGCCAGCAGTGAAGGGGGAGGACTCTCTGGAAACACCATATATTTT; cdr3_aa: CASSEGGGLSGNTIYF
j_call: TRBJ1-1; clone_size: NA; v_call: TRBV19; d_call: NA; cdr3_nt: TGTGCCAGTAGTATAATAGCGAACACTGAAGCTTTCTTT; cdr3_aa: CASSIIANTEAFF
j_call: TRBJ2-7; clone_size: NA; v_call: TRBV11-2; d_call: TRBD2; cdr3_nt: TGTGCCAGCAGCTCCCCGGGACTAGCGCCCTACGAGCAGTACTTC; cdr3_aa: CASSSPGLAPYEQYF
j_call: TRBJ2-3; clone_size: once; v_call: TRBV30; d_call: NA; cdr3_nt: TGTGCCTGGAGTGTACATCGGGCAGATACGCAGTATTTT; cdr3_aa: CAWSVHRADTQYF
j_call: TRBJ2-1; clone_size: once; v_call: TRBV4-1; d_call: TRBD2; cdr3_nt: TGCGCCAGCAGCCTTAGCGGGAGTTTCTACAATGAGCAGTTCTTC; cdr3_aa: CASSLSGSFYNEQFF
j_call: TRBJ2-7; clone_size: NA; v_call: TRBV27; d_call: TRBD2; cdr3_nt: TGTGCCAGCAGTCTACGCCCGTTGTCGACTAGCGGGCACTACGAGCAGTACTTC; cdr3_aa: CASSLRPLSTSGHYEQYF
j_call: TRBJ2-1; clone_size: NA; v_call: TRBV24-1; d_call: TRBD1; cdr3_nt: TGTGCCACCAGCCGGGACAGGGGTAACAATGAGCAGTTCTTC; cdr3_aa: CATSRDRGNNEQFF
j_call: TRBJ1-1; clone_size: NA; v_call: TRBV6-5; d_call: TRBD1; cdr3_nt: TGTGCCAGCAGTTACCGACAGGGGGCGATTGAAGCTTTCTTT; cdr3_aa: CASSYRQGAIEAFF
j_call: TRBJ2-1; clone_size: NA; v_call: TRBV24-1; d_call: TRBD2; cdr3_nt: TGTGCCACCAGTGATTGGGGACTAGCGGGAGGTAATGAGCAGTTCTTC; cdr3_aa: CATSDWGLAGGNEQFF
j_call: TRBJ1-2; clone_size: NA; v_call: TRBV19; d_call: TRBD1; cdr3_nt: TGTGCCAGTAGTTTGACAGGGGCCGGCTACACCTTC; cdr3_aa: CASSLTGAGYTF
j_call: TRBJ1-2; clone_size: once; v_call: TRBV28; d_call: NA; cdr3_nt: TGTGCCAGTTCTGGGGGGGGCAGTCGCTACACCTTC; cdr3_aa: CASSGGGSRYTF
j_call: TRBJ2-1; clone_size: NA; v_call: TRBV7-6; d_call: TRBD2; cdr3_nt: TGTGCCAGCAGCCCCACGGGACTAGCGGGAGGGAGTAGTGAGCAGTTCTTC; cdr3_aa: CASSPTGLAGGSSEQFF
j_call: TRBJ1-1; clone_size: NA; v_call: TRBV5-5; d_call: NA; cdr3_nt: TGTGCCAGCAGCTTGGACAGGGTGGACACTGAAGCTTTCTTT; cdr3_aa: CASSLDRVDTEAFF
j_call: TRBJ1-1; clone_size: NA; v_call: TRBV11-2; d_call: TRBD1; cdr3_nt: TGTGCCAGCAGCCGGGACAGGAACACTGAAGCTTTCTTT; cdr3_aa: CASSRDRNTEAFF
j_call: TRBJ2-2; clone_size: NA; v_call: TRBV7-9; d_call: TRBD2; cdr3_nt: TGTGCCAGCAGCCCGACTAGCGGGAGATATGGTAGTAACACCGGGGAGCTGTTTTTT; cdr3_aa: CASSPTSGRYGSNTGELFF
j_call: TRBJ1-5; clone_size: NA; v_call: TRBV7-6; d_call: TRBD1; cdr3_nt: TGTGCCAGCAGCTCTTACAGATGGACAGGGGACAATCAGCCCCAGCATTTT; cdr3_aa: CASSSYRWTGDNQPQHF
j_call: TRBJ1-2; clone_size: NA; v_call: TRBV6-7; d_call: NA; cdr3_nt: TGTGCCAGCAGTTACATCCAAGGGGGAGCGAACTATGGCTACACCTTC; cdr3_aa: CASSYIQGGANYGYTF
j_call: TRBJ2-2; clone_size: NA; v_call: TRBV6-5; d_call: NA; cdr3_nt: TGTGCCAGCAGTTACTCGGGGGGCACCGGGGAGCTGTTTTTT; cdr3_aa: CASSYSGGTGELFF
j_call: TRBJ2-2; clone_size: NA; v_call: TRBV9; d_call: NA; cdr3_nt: TGTGCCAGCAGCGGCGGGAACACCGGGGAGCTGTTTTTT; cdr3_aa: CASSGGNTGELFF
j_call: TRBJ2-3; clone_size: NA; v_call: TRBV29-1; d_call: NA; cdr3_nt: TGCAGCACCATTAGGCAGGGGAGCGCAGATACGCAGTATTTT; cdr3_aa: CSTIRQGSADTQYF
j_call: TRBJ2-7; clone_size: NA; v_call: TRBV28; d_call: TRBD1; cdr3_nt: TGTGCCAGCAGGGGACAGGGGTCCACCTACGAGCAGTACTTC; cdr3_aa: CASRGQGSTYEQYF
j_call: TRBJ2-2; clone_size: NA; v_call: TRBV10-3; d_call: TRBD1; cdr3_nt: TGTGCCATCAGTGCTGGACAGGGTTACACCGGGGAGCTGTTTTTT; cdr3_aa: CAISAGQGYTGELFF
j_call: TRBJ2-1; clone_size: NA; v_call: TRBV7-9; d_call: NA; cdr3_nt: TGTGCCAGCAGCCCCAACGGGAACGATGTCGATGAGCAGTTCTTC; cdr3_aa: CASSPNGNDVDEQFF
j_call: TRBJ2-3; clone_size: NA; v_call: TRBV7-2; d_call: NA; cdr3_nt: TGTGCCAGCAGCCCCCCGGGGGGCAGGTTTACAGATACGCAGTATTTT; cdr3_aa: CASSPPGGRFTDTQYF
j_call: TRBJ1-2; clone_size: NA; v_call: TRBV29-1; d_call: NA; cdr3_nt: TGCAGCGTTGGATCCACTAGGGGCTACACCTTC; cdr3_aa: CSVGSTRGYTF
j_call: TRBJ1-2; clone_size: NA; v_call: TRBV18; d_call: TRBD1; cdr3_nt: TGTGCCAGCTCACCAGAGGGGGCCTTCTATGGCTACACCTTC; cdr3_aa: CASSPEGAFYGYTF
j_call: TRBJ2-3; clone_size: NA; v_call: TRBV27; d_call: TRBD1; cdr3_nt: TGTGCCAGCAGTCCGGGACAGGGTCGCACAGATACGCAGTATTTT; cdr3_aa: CASSPGQGRTDTQYF
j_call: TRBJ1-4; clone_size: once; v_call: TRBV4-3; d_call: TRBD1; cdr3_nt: TGCGCCAGCAGCCACCCCTTGGGACAGGGGGGAGAAAAACTGTTTTTT; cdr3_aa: CASSHPLGQGGEKLFF
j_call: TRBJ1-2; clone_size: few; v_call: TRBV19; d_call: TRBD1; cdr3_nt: TGTGCCAGTAGGCCCGGCGGGACAGGGGATAACACCTTC; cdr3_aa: CASRPGGTGDNTF
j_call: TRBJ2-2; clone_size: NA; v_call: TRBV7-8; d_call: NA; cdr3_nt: TGTGCCAGCAGCATGGGCCCTGACACCGGGGAGCTGTTTTTT; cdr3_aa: CASSMGPDTGELFF
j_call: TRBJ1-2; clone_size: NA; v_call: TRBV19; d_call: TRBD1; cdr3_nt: TGTGCCAGTACCACCACAGGGGTTTGGGTCTATGGCTACACCTTC; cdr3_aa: CASTTTGVWVYGYTF
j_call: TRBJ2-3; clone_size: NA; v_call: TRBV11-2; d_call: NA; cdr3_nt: TGTGCCAGCAGCTTAGATCCAGGTTCCCCAGATACGCAGTATTTT; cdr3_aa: CASSLDPGSPDTQYF
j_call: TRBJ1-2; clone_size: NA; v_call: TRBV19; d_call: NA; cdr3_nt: TGTGCCAGTAGACTATCTGGGGCATCCTTGGGCTACACCTTC; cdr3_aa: CASRLSGASLGYTF
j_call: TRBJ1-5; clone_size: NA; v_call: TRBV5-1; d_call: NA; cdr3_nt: TGCGCCAGCAGCTTGGCGGGGGAACAGCCCCAGCATTTT; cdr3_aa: CASSLAGEQPQHF
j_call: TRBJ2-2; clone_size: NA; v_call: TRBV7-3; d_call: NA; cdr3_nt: TGTGCCAGCAGCTTTCTAGCGAACACCGGGGAGCTGTTTTTT; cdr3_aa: CASSFLANTGELFF
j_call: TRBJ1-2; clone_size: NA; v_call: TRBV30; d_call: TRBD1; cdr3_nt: TGTGCCTGCACAACAGGGGTCTATGGCTACACCTTC; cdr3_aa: CACTTGVYGYTF
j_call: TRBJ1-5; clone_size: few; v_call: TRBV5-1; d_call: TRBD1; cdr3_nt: TGCGCCACCACAGGGGGTCCCAATCAGCCCCAGCATTTT; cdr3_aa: CATTGGPNQPQHF